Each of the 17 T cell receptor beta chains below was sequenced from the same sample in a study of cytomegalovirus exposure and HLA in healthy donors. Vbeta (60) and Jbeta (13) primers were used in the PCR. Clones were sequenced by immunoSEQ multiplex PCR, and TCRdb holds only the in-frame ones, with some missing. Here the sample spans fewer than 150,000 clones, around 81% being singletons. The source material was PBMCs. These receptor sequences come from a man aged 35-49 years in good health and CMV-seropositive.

The CDR3 region is CASSQDVRGRSPFNSPLHF. The CDR3 DNA sequence: TGCGCCAGCAGCCAAGATGTACGCGGAAGATCCCCGTTTAATTCACCCCTCCACTTT. The chain uses TRBV4-1 and TRBJ1-6; D unresolved. Trimming shortened V by 0 bases and J by 6 bases, and 21 bases separated the two germline ends. This CDR3 is built from 19 residues. Per germline, CDR1 MGHRA and CDR2 YSYEKL.

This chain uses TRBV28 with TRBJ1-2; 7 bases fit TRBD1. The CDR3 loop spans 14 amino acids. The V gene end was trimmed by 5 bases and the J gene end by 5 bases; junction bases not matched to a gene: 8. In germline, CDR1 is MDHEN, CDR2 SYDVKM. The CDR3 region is CASSQGVAWYGYTF. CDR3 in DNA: TGTGCCAGCAGTCAGGGGGTCGCGTGGTATGGCTACACCTTC.

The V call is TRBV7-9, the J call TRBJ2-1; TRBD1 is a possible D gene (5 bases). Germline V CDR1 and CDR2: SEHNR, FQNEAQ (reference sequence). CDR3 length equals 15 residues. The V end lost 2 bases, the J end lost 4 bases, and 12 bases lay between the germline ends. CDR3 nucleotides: TGTGCCAGCAGCTTAAGGCAGGGAACTTACAATGAGCAGTTCTTC. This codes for CASSLRQGTYNEQFF.

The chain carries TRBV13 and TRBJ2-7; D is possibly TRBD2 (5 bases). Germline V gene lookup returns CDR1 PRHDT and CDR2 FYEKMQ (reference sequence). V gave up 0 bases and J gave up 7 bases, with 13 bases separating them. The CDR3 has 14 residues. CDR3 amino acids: CASSLGVTSGEQYF. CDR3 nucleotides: TGTGCCAGCAGCTTAGGCGTCACCTCGGGGGAGCAGTACTTC. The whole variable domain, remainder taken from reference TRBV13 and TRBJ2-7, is AAGVIQSPRHLIKEKRETATLKCYPIPRHDTVYWYQQGPGQDPQFLISFYEKMQSDKGSIPDRFSAQQFSDYHSELNMSSLELGDSALYFCASSLGVTSGEQYFGPGTRLTVT.

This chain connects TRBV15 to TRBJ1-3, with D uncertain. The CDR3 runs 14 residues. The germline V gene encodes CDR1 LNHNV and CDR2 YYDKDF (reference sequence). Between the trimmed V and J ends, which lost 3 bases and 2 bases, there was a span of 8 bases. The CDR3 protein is CATSRALAGNTIYF. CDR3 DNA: TGTGCCACCAGCAGGGCTTTGGCTGGAAACACCATATATTTT.

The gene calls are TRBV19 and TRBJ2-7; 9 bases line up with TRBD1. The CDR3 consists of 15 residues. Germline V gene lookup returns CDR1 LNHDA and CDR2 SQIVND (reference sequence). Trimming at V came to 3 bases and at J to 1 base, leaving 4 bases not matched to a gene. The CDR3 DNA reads TGTGCCAGTAGTATCTTGGGGACAGGGTCCTACGAGCAGTACTTC. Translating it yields CASSILGTGSYEQYF.

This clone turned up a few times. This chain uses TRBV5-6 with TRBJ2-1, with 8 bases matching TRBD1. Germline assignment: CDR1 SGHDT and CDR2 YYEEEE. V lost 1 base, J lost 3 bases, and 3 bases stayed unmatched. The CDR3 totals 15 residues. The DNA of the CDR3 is TGTGCCAGCAGCTTGTGGGACAGGCTCTACAATGAGCAGTTCTTC. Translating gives CASSLWDRLYNEQFF.

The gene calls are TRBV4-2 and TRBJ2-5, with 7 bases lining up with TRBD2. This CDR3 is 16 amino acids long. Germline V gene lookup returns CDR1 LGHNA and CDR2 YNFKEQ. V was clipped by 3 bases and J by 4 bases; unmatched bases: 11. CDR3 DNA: TGTGCCAGCAGCCAGGCGGGACTACAAACTGGAGAGACCCAGTACTTC. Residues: CASSQAGLQTGETQYF.

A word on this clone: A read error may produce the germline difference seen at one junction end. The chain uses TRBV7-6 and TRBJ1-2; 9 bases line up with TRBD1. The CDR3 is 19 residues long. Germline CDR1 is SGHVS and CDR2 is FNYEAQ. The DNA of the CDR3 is TGTGCCAGCAGCTCCCAGGTCCCGGGACAGGGAGCTGTAGACTATGGCTGCACCTTC. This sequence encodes CASSSQVPGQGAVDYGCTF.

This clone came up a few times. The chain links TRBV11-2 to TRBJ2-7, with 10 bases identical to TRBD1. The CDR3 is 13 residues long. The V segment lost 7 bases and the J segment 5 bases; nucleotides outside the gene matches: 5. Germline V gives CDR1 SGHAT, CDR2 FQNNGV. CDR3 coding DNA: TGTGCCAGCACCCGGGACAGGGGACACGAGCAGTACTTC. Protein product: CASTRDRGHEQYF.

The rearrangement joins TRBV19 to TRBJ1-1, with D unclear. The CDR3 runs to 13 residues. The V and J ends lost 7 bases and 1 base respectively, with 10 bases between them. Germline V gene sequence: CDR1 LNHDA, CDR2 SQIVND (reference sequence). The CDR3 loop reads CASTSRSNTEAFF. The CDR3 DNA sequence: TGTGCCAGTACCTCCAGGTCGAACACTGAAGCTTTCTTT.

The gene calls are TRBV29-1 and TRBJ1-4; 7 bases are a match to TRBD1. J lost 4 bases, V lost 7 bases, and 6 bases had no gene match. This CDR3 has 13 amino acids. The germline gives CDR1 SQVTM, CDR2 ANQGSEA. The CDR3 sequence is CSATGAFNEKLFF. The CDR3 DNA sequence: TGCAGCGCCACAGGGGCCTTTAATGAAAAACTGTTTTTT.

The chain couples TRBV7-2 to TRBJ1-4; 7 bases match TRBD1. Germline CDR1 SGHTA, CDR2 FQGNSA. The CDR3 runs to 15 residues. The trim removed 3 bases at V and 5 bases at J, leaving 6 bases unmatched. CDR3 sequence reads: CASSFQGGLNEKLFF. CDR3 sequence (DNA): TGTGCCAGCAGCTTTCAGGGGGGACTCAATGAAAAACTGTTTTTT.

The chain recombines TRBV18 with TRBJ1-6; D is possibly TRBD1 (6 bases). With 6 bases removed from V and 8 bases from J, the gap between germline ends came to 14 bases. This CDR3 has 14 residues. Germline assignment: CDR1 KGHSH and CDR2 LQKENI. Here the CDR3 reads CASSPGGVDSPLHF. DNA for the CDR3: TGTGCCAGCTCCCCGGGGGGCGTGGATTCACCCCTCCACTTT.

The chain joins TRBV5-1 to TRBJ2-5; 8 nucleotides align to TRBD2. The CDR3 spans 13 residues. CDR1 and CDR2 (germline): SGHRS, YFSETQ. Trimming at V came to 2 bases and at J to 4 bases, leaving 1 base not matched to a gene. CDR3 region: CASSFLAGETQYF. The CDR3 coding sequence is TGCGCCAGCAGCTTTCTAGCGGGAGAGACCCAGTACTTC.

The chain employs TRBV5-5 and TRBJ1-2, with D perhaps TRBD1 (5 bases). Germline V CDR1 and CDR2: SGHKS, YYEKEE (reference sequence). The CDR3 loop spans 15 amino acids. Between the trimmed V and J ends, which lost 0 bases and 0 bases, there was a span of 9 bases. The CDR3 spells CASSLEGLPNYGYTF. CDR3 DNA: TGTGCCAGCAGCTTGGAGGGGTTACCTAACTATGGCTACACCTTC.

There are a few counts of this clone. The DNA of the CDR3 is TGTGCCAGCAGCTTGTTCTCAGGGACAGACTCTGGGGCCAACGTCCTGACTTTC. Protein sequence: CASSLFSGTDSGANVLTF. This chain links TRBV5-6 with TRBJ2-6; 7 bases agree with TRBD1. V lost 1 base to trimming and J lost 0 bases; unmatched junction nucleotides: 7. Germline V gene sequence: CDR1 SGHDT, CDR2 YYEEEE. This CDR3 spans 18 amino acids.